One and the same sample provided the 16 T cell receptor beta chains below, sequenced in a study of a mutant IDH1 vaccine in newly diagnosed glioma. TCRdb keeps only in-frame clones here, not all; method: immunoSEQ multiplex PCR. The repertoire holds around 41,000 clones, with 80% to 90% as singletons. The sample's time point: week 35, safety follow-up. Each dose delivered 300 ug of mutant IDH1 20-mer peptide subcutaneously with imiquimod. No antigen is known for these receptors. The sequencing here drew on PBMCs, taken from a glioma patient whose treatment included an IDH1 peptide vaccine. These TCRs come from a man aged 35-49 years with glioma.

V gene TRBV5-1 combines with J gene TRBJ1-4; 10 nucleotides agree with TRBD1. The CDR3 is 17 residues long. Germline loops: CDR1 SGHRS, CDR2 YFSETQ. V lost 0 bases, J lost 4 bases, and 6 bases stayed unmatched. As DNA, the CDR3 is TGCGCCAGCAGCTTGGGACGGACAGGGGGTTATAATGAAAAACTGTTTTTT. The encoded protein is CASSLGRTGGYNEKLFF.

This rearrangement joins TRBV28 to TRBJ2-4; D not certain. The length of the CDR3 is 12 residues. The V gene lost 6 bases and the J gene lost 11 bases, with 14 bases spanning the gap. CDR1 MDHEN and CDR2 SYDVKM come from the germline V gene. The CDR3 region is CASSTIRPVQYF. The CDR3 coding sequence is TGTGCCAGCAGCACCATCCGGCCAGTTCAGTACTTC.

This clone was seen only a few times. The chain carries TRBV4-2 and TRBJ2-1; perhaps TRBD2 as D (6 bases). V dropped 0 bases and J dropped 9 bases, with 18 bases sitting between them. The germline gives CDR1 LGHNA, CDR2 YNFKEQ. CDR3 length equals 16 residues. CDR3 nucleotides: TGTGCCAGCAGCCAAGAGACGACTAGACCGAAACGTGAGCAGTTCTTC. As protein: CASSQETTRPKREQFF.

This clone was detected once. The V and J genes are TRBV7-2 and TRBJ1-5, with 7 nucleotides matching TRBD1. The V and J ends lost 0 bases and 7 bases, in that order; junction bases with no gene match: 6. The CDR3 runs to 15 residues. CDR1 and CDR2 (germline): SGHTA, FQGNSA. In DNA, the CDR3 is TGTGCCAGCAGCTTAGCCGGGACAGTTGGACAGCCCCAGCATTTT. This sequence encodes CASSLAGTVGQPQHF.

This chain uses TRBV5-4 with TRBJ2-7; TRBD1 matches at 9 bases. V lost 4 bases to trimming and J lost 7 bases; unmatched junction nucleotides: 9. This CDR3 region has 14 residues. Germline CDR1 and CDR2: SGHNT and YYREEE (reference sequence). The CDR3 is CASSDGQGKWEQYV. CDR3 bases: TGTGCCAGCAGCGACGGACAGGGGAAGTGGGAGCAGTACGTC.

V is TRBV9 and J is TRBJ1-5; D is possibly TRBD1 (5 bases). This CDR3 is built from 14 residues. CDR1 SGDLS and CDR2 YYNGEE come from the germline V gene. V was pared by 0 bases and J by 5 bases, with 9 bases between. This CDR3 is CASSVARGDQPQHF. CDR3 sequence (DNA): TGTGCCAGCAGCGTAGCCCGGGGCGATCAGCCCCAGCATTTT.

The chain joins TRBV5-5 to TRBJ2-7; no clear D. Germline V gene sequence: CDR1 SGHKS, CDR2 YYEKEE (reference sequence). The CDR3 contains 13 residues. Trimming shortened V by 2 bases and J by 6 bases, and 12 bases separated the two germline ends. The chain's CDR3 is CASSFVGFGEQYV. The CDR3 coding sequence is TGTGCCAGCAGCTTTGTAGGGTTTGGCGAGCAGTACGTC.

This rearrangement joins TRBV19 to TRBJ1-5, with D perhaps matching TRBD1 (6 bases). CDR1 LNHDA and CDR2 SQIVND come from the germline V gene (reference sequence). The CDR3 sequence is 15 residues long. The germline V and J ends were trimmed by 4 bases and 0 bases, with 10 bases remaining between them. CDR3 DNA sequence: TGTGCCAGTAGTAACAGGGAGTCTAGCAATCAGCCCCAGCATTTT. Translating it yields CASSNRESSNQPQHF.

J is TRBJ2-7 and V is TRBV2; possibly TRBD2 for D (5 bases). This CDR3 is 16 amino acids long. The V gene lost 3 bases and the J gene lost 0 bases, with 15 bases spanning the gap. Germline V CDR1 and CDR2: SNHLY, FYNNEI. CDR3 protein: CASSDFERYYSYEQYV. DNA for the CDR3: TGTGCCAGCAGTGATTTTGAGCGGTATTACTCCTACGAGCAGTACGTC.

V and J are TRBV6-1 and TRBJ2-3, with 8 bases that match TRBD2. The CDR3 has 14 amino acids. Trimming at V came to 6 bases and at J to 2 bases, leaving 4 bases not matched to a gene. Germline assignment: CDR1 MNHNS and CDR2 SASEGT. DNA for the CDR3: TGTGCCAGCAGCGCGGGGGGAAACACAGATACGCAGTATTTT. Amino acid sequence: CASSAGGNTDTQYF.

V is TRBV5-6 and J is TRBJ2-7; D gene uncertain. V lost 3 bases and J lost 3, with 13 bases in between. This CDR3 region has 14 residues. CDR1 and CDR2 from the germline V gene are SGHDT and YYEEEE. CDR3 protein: CASSSDLGSYEQYF. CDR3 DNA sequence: TGTGCCAGCAGCTCTGACCTGGGCAGCTACGAGCAGTACTTC.

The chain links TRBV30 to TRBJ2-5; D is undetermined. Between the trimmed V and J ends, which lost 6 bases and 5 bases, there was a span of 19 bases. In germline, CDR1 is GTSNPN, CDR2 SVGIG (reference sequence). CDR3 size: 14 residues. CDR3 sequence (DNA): TGTGCCTGTTCCCCCTTTGGGGTGCGGGAGACCCAGTACTTC. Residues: CACSPFGVRETQYF.

The CDR3 DNA sequence: TGTGCCGCGAGCAGGTCTACTAATTCACCCCTCCACTTT. As protein: CAASRSTNSPLHF. The chain links TRBV2 to TRBJ1-6, with D unresolved. The CDR3 runs 13 residues. Germline CDR1 SNHLY, CDR2 FYNNEI. The V gene lost 11 bases and the J gene lost 6 bases, with 14 bases spanning the gap. The full variable domain, its missing parts supplied by reference TRBV2 and TRBJ1-6, is EPEVTQTPSHQVTQMGQEVILRCVPISNHLYFYWYRQILGQKVEFLVSFYNNEISEKSEIFDDQFSVERPDGSNFTLKIRSTKLEDSAMYFCAASRSTNSPLHFGNGTRLTVT.

In DNA form, the CDR3 reads TGTGCCAGCAGACCTCTAGCGGGGGGGGTTAGGGATACGCAGTATTTT. Its protein is CASRPLAGGVRDTQYF. The chain uses TRBV2 and TRBJ2-3; TRBD2 aligns across 12 bases. The CDR3 is 16 residues long. The germline gives CDR1 SNHLY, CDR2 FYNNEI. With 6 bases clipped from V and 6 bases from J, the junction kept 10 bases outside the gene matches.

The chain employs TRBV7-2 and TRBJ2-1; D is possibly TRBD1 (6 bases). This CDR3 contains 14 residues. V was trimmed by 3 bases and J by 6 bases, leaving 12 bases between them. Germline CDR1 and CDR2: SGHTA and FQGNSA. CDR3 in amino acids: CASSFSGGGNEQFF. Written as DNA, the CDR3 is TGTGCCAGCAGCTTTAGTGGGGGCGGCAATGAGCAGTTCTTC.

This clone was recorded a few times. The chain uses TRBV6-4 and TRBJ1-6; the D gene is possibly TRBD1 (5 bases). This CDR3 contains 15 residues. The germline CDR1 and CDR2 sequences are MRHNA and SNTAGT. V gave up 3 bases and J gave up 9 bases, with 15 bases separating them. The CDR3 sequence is CASSEFLGQSSPLHF. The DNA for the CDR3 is TGTGCCAGCAGTGAGTTTCTGGGGCAGTCTTCACCCCTCCACTTT.